This TCR beta chain was recorded in a study of T-cell reconstitution after alpha-beta-depleted transplantation in children. Unique molecular identifiers were used in preparing the TCRbeta library. TCRdb redid the calling of the PCR reads with MiXCR, one entry per CDR3 protein. The table records roughly 220,000 distinct CDR3 sequences, over 9.5% of them present only once. This clonotype was observed many times. CDR1 and CDR2 (germline): DFQATT, SNEGSKA (reference sequence). V shed 5 bases and J shed 5 bases, with 15 bases lying between them. The CDR3 has 13 residues. The chain joins TRBV20-1 to TRBJ2-5; D possibly corresponds to TRBD2 (6 bases). The sequence was obtained from a human donor who donated a stem cell graft to a child with SCID. The sequenced sample was PBMCs from the stem cell graft donor, obtained from the stem cell graft. The chain's CDR3 is CSASSTSGETQYF. Written as DNA, the CDR3 is TGCAGTGCTTCCTCGACTAGTGGGGAGACCCAGTACTTC.